This is a list of T cell receptor beta chains from one sample in a study of shared clonotypes between healthy human individuals. Repertoires were generated with immunoSEQ multiplex PCR, while TCRdb's copy carries only in-frame clones and drops some. The table includes approximately 1.9 million clones, 90% to 95% detected once. The sample taken for sequencing was naive CD8+ T cells from PBMCs. All receptors derive from a man younger than 35 in good health. Some clones in this sample may be carry-over from other donors' samples. Each CDR3 is given with its conserved first and last residue. Fields, in order: J gene, V gene, CDR3 protein.

j_gene: TRBJ2-7; v_gene: TRBV13; CDR3aa: CASSMRGLASYEQYF
j_gene: TRBJ2-1; v_gene: TRBV11-2; CDR3aa: CASSPSSYNEQFF
j_gene: TRBJ1-4; v_gene: TRBV4-1; CDR3aa: CASSHVKGQGATNEKLFF
j_gene: TRBJ2-7; v_gene: TRBV29-1; CDR3aa: CSVVRTGTGKLEQYF
j_gene: TRBJ1-4; v_gene: TRBV7-8; CDR3aa: CASSLALWGAGEKLFF
j_gene: TRBJ1-2; v_gene: TRBV28; CDR3aa: CASSSNGQGVFYGYTF
j_gene: TRBJ1-3; v_gene: TRBV5-1; CDR3aa: CASSILQGLPSGNTIYF
j_gene: TRBJ1-1; v_gene: TRBV28; CDR3aa: CASSFRVVTEAFF
j_gene: TRBJ2-7; v_gene: TRBV6-5; CDR3aa: CASSPDAGYEQYF
j_gene: TRBJ2-7; v_gene: TRBV15; CDR3aa: CATSRGTGSSYEQYF
j_gene: TRBJ2-7; v_gene: TRBV4-1; CDR3aa: CASSQDSGLEQYF
j_gene: TRBJ2-4; v_gene: TRBV29-1; CDR3aa: CSVEGGKLAKNIQYF
j_gene: TRBJ2-5; v_gene: TRBV7-9; CDR3aa: CASSLGPALYF
j_gene: TRBJ2-7; v_gene: TRBV28; CDR3aa: CASSSLPSGGPPYEQYF
j_gene: TRBJ1-5; v_gene: TRBV18; CDR3aa: CASSPDRGRADQPQHF
j_gene: TRBJ2-7; v_gene: TRBV6-1; CDR3aa: CASSEALGREQYF
j_gene: TRBJ1-1; v_gene: TRBV5-1; CDR3aa: CASSLGTNEAFF
j_gene: TRBJ1-1; v_gene: TRBV28; CDR3aa: CASSPRAGGKDTEAFF
j_gene: TRBJ1-2; v_gene: TRBV11-2; CDR3aa: CASSLRGVEGYTF
j_gene: TRBJ2-1; v_gene: TRBV6-1; CDR3aa: CASSEHGRGVYNEQFF
j_gene: TRBJ2-3; v_gene: TRBV28; CDR3aa: CATVAPGTHSTDTQYF
j_gene: TRBJ2-5; v_gene: TRBV2; CDR3aa: CASSESDWSKETQYF
j_gene: TRBJ2-1; v_gene: TRBV9; CDR3aa: CASSSLGGSHNEQFF
j_gene: TRBJ2-5; v_gene: TRBV7-9; CDR3aa: CASSLSLAGVQETQYF
j_gene: TRBJ2-7; v_gene: TRBV7-9; CDR3aa: CASSEGSEQYF